This TCR beta chain was found in a study of Graves' ophthalmopathy and Graves' hyperthyroidism. Amplifying from RNA transcripts, the study obtained TCR beta CDR3 regions. HTBI-primed first-round RT-PCR preceded second-round multiplex PCR. TCRdb reprocessed the multiplex PCR reads with MiXCR, giving one entry per CDR3 protein. This sample has approximately 540,000 distinct CDR3 sequences; under 45% occur once, and the top ten carry about 4.6%. Between the trimmed V and J ends, which lost 5 bases and 5 bases, there was a span of 15 bases. CDR3 length: 14 residues. CDR1 is PRHDT, CDR2 FYEKMQ, per germline (reference sequence). This clonotype was recorded at least ten times.

The receptor's source is an adult man with Graves' hyperthyroidism. The sample comprised peripheral blood or thyroid tissue (not recorded which). The rearrangement links TRBV13 to TRBJ1-2, with TRBD1 as a possible D gene (6 bases). Here the CDR3 DNA reads TGTGCCAGCAGCCAAAGCGACAGGAGATATGGCTACACCTTC. The encoded protein is CASSQSDRRYGYTF.